These T cell receptor beta chains were read from a single sample in a study of CD8 T cells in ankylosing spondylitis. Each CDR3 protein is one row after TCRdb ran MiXCR on the 5' RACE reads. The sample carries approximately 540,000 distinct CDR3 sequences, 12% recorded once. Sequencing was done on a sample of blood, either unsorted or a sorted T cell fraction (not recorded which). The receptors shown here come from a male donor with ankylosing spondylitis. The CDR3 runs from the conserved cysteine through the conserved F or W. A D gene is named only where the DNA matches it firmly. Clone size is given for some rows only: seen once, a few or many times, or a class if the clone is expanded.

clone_size: few; d_call: NA; v_call: TRBV4-1; j_call: TRBJ1-3; cdr3_nt: TGCGCCAGCAGCCAAGTTCTCGGTAACTCTGGAAACACCATATATTTT; cdr3_aa: CASSQVLGNSGNTIYF
clone_size: many; d_call: NA; v_call: TRBV12-3/TRBV12-4; j_call: TRBJ2-2; cdr3_nt: TGTGCCAGCAGTTTATTTTTAAACACCGGGGAGCTGTTTTTT; cdr3_aa: CASSLFLNTGELFF
clone_size: NA; d_call: NA; v_call: TRBV5-1; j_call: TRBJ2-5; cdr3_nt: TGCGCCAGCAGCTTATCGGGCAACCAAGAGACCCAGTACTTC; cdr3_aa: CASSLSGNQETQYF
clone_size: many; d_call: NA; v_call: TRBV5-5; j_call: TRBJ2-7; cdr3_nt: TGTGCCAGCAGCCGACCCACCGTAGGGCCCTACGAGCAGTACTTC; cdr3_aa: CASSRPTVGPYEQYF
clone_size: NA; d_call: TRBD1; v_call: TRBV2; j_call: TRBJ2-7; cdr3_nt: TGTGCCAGCACCGCGGGACAGGGGACCTACGAGCAGTACTTC; cdr3_aa: CASTAGQGTYEQYF
clone_size: few; d_call: NA; v_call: TRBV6-5; j_call: TRBJ1-2; cdr3_nt: TGTGCCAGCAGTTACGGGTGGGGCGAGAGCTATGGCTACACCTTC; cdr3_aa: CASSYGWGESYGYTF
clone_size: NA; d_call: TRBD2; v_call: TRBV20-1; j_call: TRBJ2-1; cdr3_nt: TGCAGTGCTAGAGGAGGGCGGGAGGTCTACAATGAGCAGTTCTTC; cdr3_aa: CSARGGREVYNEQFF
clone_size: few; d_call: TRBD1; v_call: TRBV25-1; j_call: TRBJ2-5; cdr3_nt: TGTGCCAGCAGTGACCTGGGACAGTCGCAAGAGACCCAGTACTTC; cdr3_aa: CASSDLGQSQETQYF
clone_size: few; d_call: NA; v_call: TRBV12-5; j_call: TRBJ1-5; cdr3_nt: TGTGCTAGTGGTCCGGAGGGAGGTCAGCCCCAGCATTTT; cdr3_aa: CASGPEGGQPQHF
clone_size: NA; d_call: NA; v_call: TRBV10-3; j_call: TRBJ2-7; cdr3_nt: TGTGCCATCAGTGATGGGGCCCCAGACGAGCAGTACTTC; cdr3_aa: CAISDGAPDEQYF
clone_size: many; d_call: NA; v_call: TRBV2; j_call: TRBJ1-5; cdr3_nt: TGTGCCAGCAGACCGGACCGGTCAGCCCAGCATTTT; cdr3_aa: CASRPDRSAQHF
clone_size: few; d_call: NA; v_call: TRBV10-2; j_call: TRBJ1-4; cdr3_nt: TGCGCCAGCACCGTGGAGAGGGACAACGATGAAAAACTGTTTTTT; cdr3_aa: CASTVERDNDEKLFF
clone_size: many; d_call: NA; v_call: TRBV29-1; j_call: TRBJ2-2; cdr3_nt: TGCAGCGTTGGTGGGATTACGCCGAACACCGGGGAGCTGTTTTTT; cdr3_aa: CSVGGITPNTGELFF
clone_size: NA; d_call: NA; v_call: TRBV11-2; j_call: TRBJ2-1; cdr3_nt: TGTGCCAGCAGCACTATTTCGGGACTTCCCAATGAGCAGTTCTTC; cdr3_aa: CASSTISGLPNEQFF
clone_size: few; d_call: NA; v_call: TRBV24-1; j_call: TRBJ1-5; cdr3_nt: TGTGCCACCAGTGATTTCGGCAGGGAAGACCAGCCCCAGCATTTT; cdr3_aa: CATSDFGREDQPQHF
clone_size: NA; d_call: NA; v_call: TRBV24-1; j_call: TRBJ2-1; cdr3_nt: TGTGCCACCAGTGATTGGGGTGCTAGCTCCTCCCGCAATGAGCAGTTCTTC; cdr3_aa: CATSDWGASSSRNEQFF
clone_size: NA; d_call: TRBD1; v_call: TRBV12-3/TRBV12-4; j_call: TRBJ2-5; cdr3_nt: TGTGCCAGCAGTGTGGACAGGATCCAAGAGACCCAGTACTTC; cdr3_aa: CASSVDRIQETQYF
clone_size: many; d_call: NA; v_call: TRBV20-1; j_call: TRBJ2-2; cdr3_nt: TGCAGTGCTAGGGAAGCGAACACCGGGGAGCTGTTTTTT; cdr3_aa: CSAREANTGELFF
clone_size: NA; d_call: TRBD2; v_call: TRBV7-8; j_call: TRBJ2-1; cdr3_nt: TGTGCCAGCGGACATATAGCGGGAAAGCAGTTCTTC; cdr3_aa: CASGHIAGKQFF
clone_size: few; d_call: NA; v_call: TRBV7-2; j_call: TRBJ1-2; cdr3_nt: TGTGCCAGCAGCTTAGAAGTGGCGGTCGGCTACACCTTC; cdr3_aa: CASSLEVAVGYTF
clone_size: many; d_call: NA; v_call: TRBV12-3/TRBV12-4; j_call: TRBJ1-1; cdr3_nt: TGTGCCAGCAGTCCCTGGTCGGGGAGGAACACTGAAGCTTTCTTT; cdr3_aa: CASSPWSGRNTEAFF
clone_size: few; d_call: NA; v_call: TRBV4-2; j_call: TRBJ2-3; cdr3_nt: TGTGCCAGCAGCTCCCGGGTAGCTACAGATACGCAGTATTTT; cdr3_aa: CASSSRVATDTQYF
clone_size: few; d_call: NA; v_call: TRBV15; j_call: TRBJ2-3; cdr3_nt: TGTGCCACCCGAGGATCCCTCCAGGATCACACAGATACGCAGTATTTT; cdr3_aa: CATRGSLQDHTDTQYF
clone_size: NA; d_call: NA; v_call: TRBV20-1; j_call: TRBJ1-4; cdr3_nt: TGCAGTACGCAGACCCCCCGTCACAGAAACTTGTTTTTT; cdr3_aa: CSTQTPRHRNLFF
clone_size: NA; d_call: NA; v_call: TRBV29-1; j_call: TRBJ1-2; cdr3_nt: TGCAGCGCTGAGGGTAGCTATGGCTACACCTTC; cdr3_aa: CSAEGSYGYTF
clone_size: few; d_call: NA; v_call: TRBV14; j_call: TRBJ2-3; cdr3_nt: TGTGCCAGCAGTCGGGACTTTCACCCAGATACGCAGTATTTT; cdr3_aa: CASSRDFHPDTQYF
clone_size: NA; d_call: NA; v_call: TRBV30; j_call: TRBJ1-2; cdr3_nt: TGTGCCTGGAGTGTATCGTGGGAGACGAACTATGGCTACACCTTC; cdr3_aa: CAWSVSWETNYGYTF
clone_size: many; d_call: NA; v_call: TRBV2; j_call: TRBJ2-7; cdr3_nt: TGTGCCAGCAGTGAATTGGCTAGCGAGTCCTACGAGCAGTACTTC; cdr3_aa: CASSELASESYEQYF
clone_size: many; d_call: NA; v_call: TRBV7-2; j_call: TRBJ1-5; cdr3_nt: TGTGCCAGCAGCTTAGTTGCCGGGAGCAATCAGCCCCAGCATTTT; cdr3_aa: CASSLVAGSNQPQHF
clone_size: NA; d_call: TRBD1; v_call: TRBV6-6; j_call: TRBJ2-2; cdr3_nt: TGTGCCAGCAGTTACGAGGGGGCAGGGGAGCTGTTTTTT; cdr3_aa: CASSYEGAGELFF
clone_size: NA; d_call: NA; v_call: TRBV10-3; j_call: TRBJ2-6; cdr3_nt: TGTGCCATCAGTCCTACACTGGAAGGGGCCAACGTCCTGACTTTC; cdr3_aa: CAISPTLEGANVLTF
clone_size: few; d_call: TRBD2; v_call: TRBV4-1; j_call: TRBJ2-5; cdr3_nt: TGCGCCAGCAGCTCGGGACTAGCGGGAGAGGACCTAGGTACCCAGTACTTC; cdr3_aa: CASSSGLAGEDLGTQYF
clone_size: few; d_call: NA; v_call: TRBV7-8; j_call: TRBJ2-7; cdr3_nt: TGTGCCAGCAGCAGCTGGGCCCTAAGCTCCTACGAGCAGTACTTC; cdr3_aa: CASSSWALSSYEQYF
clone_size: NA; d_call: TRBD1; v_call: TRBV20-1; j_call: TRBJ2-7; cdr3_nt: TGCAGTGCTAGACCAGGGGGATTTTACGAGCAGTACTTC; cdr3_aa: CSARPGGFYEQYF
clone_size: NA; d_call: TRBD1; v_call: TRBV10-1; j_call: TRBJ2-1; cdr3_nt: TGCGCCAGCAGTGATCCGACAGGGGCCCTTAGTGAGCAGTTCTTC; cdr3_aa: CASSDPTGALSEQFF
clone_size: NA; d_call: TRBD2; v_call: TRBV2; j_call: TRBJ2-5; cdr3_nt: TGTGCCAGCACTCCGGGTAGCGGGAGGGCCGTAGAGACCCAGTACTTC; cdr3_aa: CASTPGSGRAVETQYF
clone_size: few; d_call: NA; v_call: TRBV2; j_call: TRBJ1-5; cdr3_nt: TGTGCCAGCACCCGAACCATCAATCAGCCCCAGCATTTT; cdr3_aa: CASTRTINQPQHF
clone_size: many; d_call: NA; v_call: TRBV6-1; j_call: TRBJ1-6; cdr3_nt: TGTGCCAGCCTCAAACAGGGAGTGGGGAATTCACCCCTCCACTTT; cdr3_aa: CASLKQGVGNSPLHF
clone_size: NA; d_call: NA; v_call: TRBV15; j_call: TRBJ1-5; cdr3_nt: TGTGCCACCAGCAGGGACGGGTTCAGCAATCAGCCCCAGCATTTT; cdr3_aa: CATSRDGFSNQPQHF
clone_size: many; d_call: NA; v_call: TRBV5-1; j_call: TRBJ1-1; cdr3_nt: TGCGCCAGCAGCATCGGGGGGGGGAACACTGAAGCTTTCTTT; cdr3_aa: CASSIGGGNTEAFF
clone_size: once; d_call: TRBD1; v_call: TRBV6-1; j_call: TRBJ1-5; cdr3_nt: TGTGCCAGCAGCCGACAGGGGAAGGATCAACCCCAGCATTTT; cdr3_aa: CASSRQGKDQPQHF
clone_size: few; d_call: NA; v_call: TRBV29-1; j_call: TRBJ2-4; cdr3_nt: TGCAGCACAAAGTTGGTGGATTTAGCCAAAAACATTCAGTACTTC; cdr3_aa: CSTKLVDLAKNIQYF
clone_size: NA; d_call: NA; v_call: TRBV20-1; j_call: TRBJ1-4; cdr3_nt: TGCAGTGGCAGCAGTAATAATGAAAAACTGTTTTTT; cdr3_aa: CSGSSNNEKLFF
clone_size: many; d_call: NA; v_call: TRBV30; j_call: TRBJ2-3; cdr3_nt: TGTGCCTGGAGAGTAACTCCAAATACGCAGTATTTT; cdr3_aa: CAWRVTPNTQYF
clone_size: NA; d_call: TRBD1; v_call: TRBV10-3; j_call: TRBJ2-7; cdr3_nt: TGTGCCATCGGGCAAGGACAGGGCGACTACGAGCAGTACTTC; cdr3_aa: CAIGQGQGDYEQYF
clone_size: many; d_call: NA; v_call: TRBV10-3; j_call: TRBJ2-6; cdr3_nt: TGTGCCATCAATCAAGGGGCAGGATCCTCTGGGGCCAACGTCCTGACTTTC; cdr3_aa: CAINQGAGSSGANVLTF
clone_size: NA; d_call: NA; v_call: TRBV20-1; j_call: TRBJ1-5; cdr3_nt: TGCAGTGCTAGTGGGCAGCGAAATCAGCCCCAGCATTTT; cdr3_aa: CSASGQRNQPQHF
clone_size: NA; d_call: TRBD2; v_call: TRBV11-3; j_call: TRBJ2-5; cdr3_nt: TGTGCCAGCAGTCTTAGCGGGACTATCAAGACCCAGTACTTC; cdr3_aa: CASSLSGTIKTQYF
clone_size: many; d_call: NA; v_call: TRBV18; j_call: TRBJ1-2; cdr3_nt: TGTGCCAGCTCCCCCCCTGACTATGGCTACACCTTC; cdr3_aa: CASSPPDYGYTF
clone_size: NA; d_call: NA; v_call: TRBV14; j_call: TRBJ2-5; cdr3_nt: TGTGCCAGCAGCCCTCGGGACGCCCACAGGGACACCCAGTACTTC; cdr3_aa: CASSPRDAHRDTQYF
clone_size: few; d_call: NA; v_call: TRBV10-2; j_call: TRBJ2-3; cdr3_nt: TGCGCCAGCAGGCGACTCGCGGGGAACACAGATACGCAGTATTTT; cdr3_aa: CASRRLAGNTDTQYF
clone_size: many; d_call: NA; v_call: TRBV7-7; j_call: TRBJ2-2; cdr3_nt: TGTGCCAGCAGCACAAGAGGTCCGCCCGGGGAGCTGTTTTTT; cdr3_aa: CASSTRGPPGELFF
clone_size: NA; d_call: NA; v_call: TRBV3-1; j_call: TRBJ1-3; cdr3_nt: TGTGCCAGCAGCCAACAGTATAGCTCTGGAAACACCATATATTTT; cdr3_aa: CASSQQYSSGNTIYF
clone_size: many; d_call: NA; v_call: TRBV5-1; j_call: TRBJ2-1; cdr3_nt: TGCGCCAGCAGCCGCGGGACAGTTTCTAACAATGAGCAGTTCTTC; cdr3_aa: CASSRGTVSNNEQFF
clone_size: few; d_call: NA; v_call: TRBV7-9; j_call: TRBJ2-3; cdr3_nt: TGTGCCAGCAGCTTTGCCGGGACCGGCACAGATACGCAGTATTTT; cdr3_aa: CASSFAGTGTDTQYF
clone_size: NA; d_call: NA; v_call: TRBV5-1; j_call: TRBJ2-7; cdr3_nt: NA; cdr3_aa: CASSLVVAGGTMEYF
clone_size: few; d_call: NA; v_call: TRBV20-1; j_call: TRBJ1-1; cdr3_nt: TGCAGTGCTAGCCTGTCCTTAAGGGACACTGAAGCTTTCTTT; cdr3_aa: CSASLSLRDTEAFF
clone_size: NA; d_call: NA; v_call: TRBV5-4; j_call: TRBJ2-5; cdr3_nt: TGTGCCAGCAGCTTTGAGCAGCAAGAGACCCAGTACTTC; cdr3_aa: CASSFEQQETQYF
clone_size: NA; d_call: TRBD2; v_call: TRBV24-1; j_call: TRBJ2-2; cdr3_nt: TGTGCCACCAGCCTAGCGGGAGGTCCTAACACCGGGGAGCTGTTTTTT; cdr3_aa: CATSLAGGPNTGELFF
clone_size: few; d_call: TRBD1; v_call: TRBV27; j_call: TRBJ1-2; cdr3_nt: TGTGCCAGCCGGACAGGGGGCGCGGGTGGCTACACCTTC; cdr3_aa: CASRTGGAGGYTF